This T cell receptor beta chain came from a study of radiotherapy plus CTLA-4 blockade in lung cancer. TCRdb's copy holds only in-frame clones and misses some; the assay was immunoSEQ multiplex PCR. The sample contains 20,000 to 25,000 clones, about two thirds of which appear only once. V dropped 5 bases and J dropped 0 bases, with 14 bases sitting between them. The CDR3 consists of 15 residues. Per germline, CDR1 SGHAT and CDR2 FQNNGV. Study-level findings and limits: TCR clones of tumor origin grew in blood after radiotherapy plus ipilimumab.

As concerns this clone: Its specificity is not known.

This chain links TRBV11-2 with TRBJ2-7; tentatively, D is TRBD1 (5 bases). This TCR was recovered from a human donor with non-small cell lung cancer whose response to radiotherapy plus ipilimumab could not be evaluated. The sample here was peripheral blood, taken from a patient treated with radiotherapy plus ipilimumab. CDR3 loop: CASSQGASSSYEQYF. CDR3 DNA: TGTGCCAGCAGCCAAGGGGCCTCTAGCTCCTACGAGCAGTACTTC.